This T cell receptor (beta chain) is from a study of blood T cell repertoires in COVID-19. Across the whole study: There were acute and convalescent COVID-19 samples, and they came from the United States, Italy and Spain.

Method: immunoSEQ multiplex PCR; TCRdb's copy keeps in-frame clones and lacks some. The sample holds some 68,000 clones, 90% seen once. V lost 2 bases and J lost 4; bases outside the gene matches: 5. The germline CDR1 and CDR2 sequences are SGHNT and YYREEE (reference sequence). The CDR3 has 15 residues. The sequencing sample was made of peripheral blood. V gene TRBV5-4 combines with J gene TRBJ2-3, with TRBD2 identical over 9 bases. The sequence came from a man aged 45-65 years with COVID-19, enrolled during active disease. CDR3 protein: CASSFSGTSSDTQYF. CDR3 nucleotide sequence: TGTGCCAGCAGCTTCAGCGGGACTAGCTCAGATACGCAGTATTTT.